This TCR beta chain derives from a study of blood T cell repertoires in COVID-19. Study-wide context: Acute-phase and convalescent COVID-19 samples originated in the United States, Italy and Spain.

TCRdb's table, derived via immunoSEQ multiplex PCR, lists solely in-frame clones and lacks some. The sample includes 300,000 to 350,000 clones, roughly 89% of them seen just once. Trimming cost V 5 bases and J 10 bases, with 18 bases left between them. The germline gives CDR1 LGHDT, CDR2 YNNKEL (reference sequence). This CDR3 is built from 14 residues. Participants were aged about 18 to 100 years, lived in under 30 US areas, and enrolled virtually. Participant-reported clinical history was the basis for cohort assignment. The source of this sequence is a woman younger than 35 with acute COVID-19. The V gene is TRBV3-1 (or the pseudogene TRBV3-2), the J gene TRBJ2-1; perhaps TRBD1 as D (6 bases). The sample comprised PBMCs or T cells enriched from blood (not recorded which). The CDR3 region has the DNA TGTGCCAGCAGCGACAGGCCTACTCGGGGAGAGCAGTTCTTC. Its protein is CASSDRPTRGEQFF.